The 11 T cell receptor beta chains below come from one sample, sequenced in a study of shared clonotypes between healthy human individuals. Profiled with immunoSEQ multiplex PCR; TCRdb holds only in-frame clones, not every one. Among around 480,000 clones, roughly 79% were seen once, and the ten largest hold around 13%. The material sequenced was PBMCs. These receptors were obtained from a woman in her 40s in good health. Some clones in this sample may be carry-over from other donors' samples.

The chain uses TRBV6-6 and TRBJ2-7, with TRBD1 identical over 11 bases. Germline-derived CDR1 and CDR2 are MNHNY and SVGAGI (reference sequence). The CDR3 totals 13 residues. The junction had 4 bases not matched to a gene; V was cut back by 6 bases and J by 6 bases. The chain's CDR3 is CASSLGQGGEQYF. CDR3 coding DNA: TGTGCCAGCAGCCTGGGACAGGGGGGCGAGCAGTACTTC.

The chain couples TRBV5-1 to TRBJ2-6, with no clear D. The CDR3 length is 16 residues. CDR1 is SGHRS and CDR2 is YFSETQ in the germline V gene. V was trimmed by 0 bases and J by 0 bases, leaving 7 bases between them. The CDR3 DNA sequence: TGCGCCAGCAGCTTGGCCTCCCCCTCTGGGGCCAACGTCCTGACTTTC. It is translated as CASSLASPSGANVLTF.

The chain couples TRBV5-1 to TRBJ1-1; possible D gene TRBD1, 5 bases. Trimming stripped 0 bases from V and 1 base from J, with 10 bases between. Germline values: CDR1 SGHRS, CDR2 YFSETQ. This CDR3 has 15 residues. CDR3 coding DNA: TGCGCCAGCAGCTTGGATGGGGGAGGGAACACTGAAGCTTTCTTT. Its protein product is CASSLDGGGNTEAFF.

The chain combines TRBV28 with TRBJ1-4; D is ambiguous. There are 16 residues in the CDR3. CDR1 and CDR2 from the germline V gene are MDHEN and SYDVKM. Trimming pared 2 bases from V and 2 bases from J, leaving 12 bases between. The CDR3 coding sequence is TGTGCCAGCAGTTTACTCCGATTCAGGACTAATGAAAAACTGTTTTTT. Its protein is CASSLLRFRTNEKLFF.

In regard to this clone: With a much larger clone just one base away, this may be a read error. The chain links TRBV29-1 to TRBJ1-1; D is perhaps TRBD1 (5 bases). The CDR3 sequence is 11 residues long. Germline V gene data show CDR1 as SQVTM and CDR2 as ANQGSEA. The germline V and J ends were trimmed by 6 bases and 11 bases, with 16 bases remaining between them. CDR3 sequence: CSVGRGGTAFF. The DNA for the CDR3 is TGCAGCGTGGGCCGGGGGGGAACGGCTTTCTTT.

The chain has TRBV7-3 and TRBJ2-3, with D hard to call. CDR1 and CDR2 (germline): SGHTA, FQGTGA. The CDR3 runs 13 residues. The V end was cut by 3 bases, the J end by 3 bases, with 7 bases between. The CDR3 bases are TGTGCCAGCAGCTTGAGTGGGACAGATACGCAGTATTTT. It yields the protein CASSLSGTDTQYF.

The rearrangement links TRBV10-2 to TRBJ1-2; D may be TRBD1 (5 bases). Trimming cost V 7 bases and J 7 bases, with 22 bases left between them. From germline, CDR1 is WSHSY and CDR2 SAAADI. The CDR3 is 15 amino acids. The chain's CDR3 is CASTPPDRGRLGYTF. The CDR3 nucleotides read TGCGCCAGCACGCCCCCCGACAGAGGCCGCCTTGGCTACACCTTC.

The rearrangement uses TRBV14 and TRBJ1-1; 7 nucleotides line up with TRBD1. The CDR3 length is 14 residues. V was clipped by 4 bases and J by 5 bases; unmatched bases: 7. Germline-derived CDR1 and CDR2 are SGHDN and FVKESK. This CDR3 reads CASSRQGPRTEAFF. In DNA form, the CDR3 reads TGTGCCAGCAGCCGACAGGGTCCTAGGACTGAAGCTTTCTTT.

The chain joins TRBV7-2 to TRBJ1-6; D is unresolved. Germline V CDR1 and CDR2: SGHTA, FQGNSA. CDR3 size: 18 residues. V lost 1 base to trimming and J lost 2 bases, with 15 bases between them. The CDR3 loop is CASSLEFVGRTYNSPLHF. The CDR3 bases are TGTGCCAGCAGCTTAGAGTTCGTGGGGAGGACCTATAATTCACCCCTCCACTTT.

This clone was seen ten or more times. The chain is built from TRBV6-5 and TRBJ2-1, with D perhaps TRBD2 (5 bases). V was pared by 0 bases and J by 0 bases, with 9 bases between. CDR1 and CDR2 from the germline V gene are MNHEY and SVGAGI. The CDR3 contains 16 residues. The CDR3 protein is CASSYSGGGSYNEQFF. For the CDR3, the DNA is TGTGCCAGCAGTTACTCGGGCGGAGGCTCCTACAATGAGCAGTTCTTC.

The genes are TRBV5-1 and TRBJ2-3, with D tentatively TRBD1 (5 bases). Trimming took off 4 bases at V and 2 bases at J, with 11 bases between the two ends. CDR1 is SGHRS and CDR2 is YFSETQ in the germline V gene. This CDR3 is 14 amino acids long. CDR3 in amino acids: CASSGAGNTDTQYF. In DNA, the CDR3 is TGCGCCAGCAGCGGGGCAGGGAACACAGATACGCAGTATTTT.